The sequence of this T cell receptor (beta chain) was determined in a study of T cells after yellow fever vaccination. Broader study findings: Most clones from primary vaccination were detected again post-booster (around 95% CD4, 88% CD8). One caveat is that FACS-sorted repertoires could contain abundant clonotypes contaminating from the bulk population.

Comment on this clonotype: Its antigen is still unknown.

TCRdb passed the 5' RACE reads through MiXCR, listing each CDR3 protein once. The sample consists of a few hundred thousand distinct CDR3 sequences, less than 20% of them appearing once. This CDR3 contains 13 residues. The germline gives CDR1 SGHTA, CDR2 FQGNSA. Trimming pared 0 bases from V and 5 bases from J, leaving 8 bases between. V and J are TRBV7-2 and TRBJ2-7; no reliable D call. The receptor was isolated from a man under 40 who received the YFV17D yellow fever vaccine. Here the sequenced sample was PBMCs, taken 15 days after the yellow fever booster vaccination. The CDR3 coding sequence is TGTGCCAGCAGCTTAGCGCTGGTTAACGAGCAGTACTTC. It codes for CASSLALVNEQYF.